This entry concerns a single TCR beta chain. CDR3 length equals 14 residues. CDR1 is SNHLY and CDR2 is FYNNEI in the germline V gene. The ends were cut back, 5 bases at V and 8 bases at J, with 18 bases in the middle. Original data processing: For nucleated cells, counts were estimated from reference gene primer amplification. This table comes from immunoSEQ multiplex PCR, and its TCRdb copy is limited to in-frame clones, with some not included. V and J calls and clone size follow that table, whereas D and trimming were derived from the DNA. The sample has about 50,000 clones; 80% to 90% are singletons. The data originate from a study of blood T cell repertoires in COVID-19. Overall study: The samples span acute and convalescent COVID-19 from the United States, Italy and Spain. T cells, B-cell-depleted T cells, or PBMCs supplied cDNA or gDNA.

This clonotype was obtained from a human donor in a cohort sampled during active COVID-19. The donor label of this sample is uncertain. The V gene is TRBV2, the J gene TRBJ1-2, with TRBD1 as a possible D gene (6 bases). Sample: peripheral blood. CDR3 region: CASSPSRTARGYTF. CDR3 nucleotide sequence: TGTGCCAGCAGTCCCTCCAGGACAGCCCGGGGCTACACCTTC. The whole variable domain, remainder taken from reference TRBV2 and TRBJ1-2, is EPEVTQTPSHQVTQMGQEVILRCVPISNHLYFYWYRQILGQKVEFLVSFYNNEISEKSEIFDDQFSVERPDGSNFTLKIRSTKLEDSAMYFCASSPSRTARGYTFGSGTRLTVV.